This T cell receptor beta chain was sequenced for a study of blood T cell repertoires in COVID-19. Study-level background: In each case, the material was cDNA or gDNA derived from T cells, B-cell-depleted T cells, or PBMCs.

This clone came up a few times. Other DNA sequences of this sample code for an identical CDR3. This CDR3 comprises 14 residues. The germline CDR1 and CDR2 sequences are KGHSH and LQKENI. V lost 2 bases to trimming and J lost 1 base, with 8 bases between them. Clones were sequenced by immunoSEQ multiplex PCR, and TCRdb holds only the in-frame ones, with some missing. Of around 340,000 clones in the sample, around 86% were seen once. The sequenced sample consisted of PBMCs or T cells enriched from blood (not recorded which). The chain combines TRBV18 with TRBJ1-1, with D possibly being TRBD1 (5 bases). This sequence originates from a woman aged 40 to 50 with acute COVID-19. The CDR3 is CASSPDRQNTEAFF. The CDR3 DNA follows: TGTGCCAGCTCACCAGACAGACAGAACACTGAAGCTTTCTTT.